This is a list of T cell receptor beta chains from one sample in a study of cytomegalovirus exposure and HLA in healthy donors. This table comes from immunoSEQ multiplex PCR, and its TCRdb copy is limited to in-frame clones, with some not included. Of about 130,000 clones in the sample, over 60% were seen once. Sequenced: PBMCs. The receptors shown here come from a human donor in good health. CDR3s include the opening cysteine and the closing phenylalanine or tryptophan. The D gene is left open where the match is weak. Only part of the rows carry a size: once, few, many, or a class if the clone is expanded.

CDR3aa | CDR3nt | abundance | j_gene | v_gene | d_gene
CASSQEKAEGTGELFF | TGTGCCAGCAGCCAAGAGAAAGCGGAGGGCACCGGGGAGCTGTTTTTT | once | TRBJ2-2 | TRBV4-2 | .
CASSPGQGLYEQYF | TGTGCCAGCAGTCCGGGACAGGGTCTCTACGAGCAGTACTTC | few | TRBJ2-7 | TRBV6-6 | TRBD1
CACSPPQNTQYF | TGTGCCTGCTCCCCTCCACAAAATACGCAGTATTTT | . | TRBJ2-3 | TRBV30 | .
CASSQGSGSGDTGELFF | TGTGCCAGCAGCCAAGGTAGCGGGAGTGGTGACACCGGGGAGCTGTTTTTT | once | TRBJ2-2 | TRBV4-2 | TRBD2
CASPTGNSGANVLTF | TGTGCCAGCCCGACAGGAAACTCTGGGGCCAACGTCCTGACTTTC | . | TRBJ2-6 | TRBV2 | .
CASSGRGTLSTDTQYF | TGTGCCAGCAGCGGGCGGGGGACCCTTAGCACAGATACGCAGTATTTT | . | TRBJ2-3 | TRBV9 | TRBD2
CASRSPGHSGYTF | TGTGCCAGCCGCAGCCCGGGACATTCGGGCTACACCTTC | . | TRBJ1-2 | TRBV25-1 | .
CASSVGTSGIVEQYF | TGTGCCAGCAGCGTAGGGACTAGCGGGATTGTCGAGCAGTACTTC | once | TRBJ2-7 | TRBV9 | TRBD2
CASSRDRGKGNEQFF | TGTGCCAGCAGCCGAGACAGGGGGAAAGGCAATGAGCAGTTCTTC | . | TRBJ2-1 | TRBV2 | TRBD1
CASSVAGGTYNEQFF | TGTGCCAGCAGTGTGGCGGGGGGGACCTACAATGAGCAGTTCTTC | . | TRBJ2-1 | TRBV9 | TRBD2
CAISESQDEAFF | TGTGCCATCAGTGAGTCCCAGGATGAAGCTTTCTTT | . | TRBJ1-1 | TRBV10-3 | .
CASSLDFRGFETQYF | TGCGCCAGCAGCTTGGACTTCCGCGGTTTTGAGACCCAGTACTTC | few | TRBJ2-5 | TRBV5-1 | .
CASSSQGQGSGANVLTF | TGTGCCAGCAGCTCGCAGGGACAAGGGTCTGGGGCCAACGTCCTGACTTTC | few | TRBJ2-6 | TRBV7-6 | .
CASSPRLAGVGIQYF | TGTGCCAGCAGCCCCAGACTAGCGGGAGTGGGGATTCAGTACTTC | . | TRBJ2-4 | TRBV7-2 | TRBD2
CAISEPRDTDYGYTF | TGTGCCATCAGTGAGCCCCGGGACACGGACTATGGCTACACCTTC | . | TRBJ1-2 | TRBV10-3 | .
CASSLGQGGNSPLHF | TGTGCCAGCAGCTTGGGACAGGGGGGAAATTCACCCCTCCACTTT | . | TRBJ1-6 | TRBV5-4 | TRBD1
CASSLELAGAGYEQYF | TGTGCCAGCAGCCTAGAACTAGCGGGAGCAGGCTACGAGCAGTACTTC | . | TRBJ2-7 | TRBV5-4 | TRBD2
CASSRRTGGNGYTF | TGTGCCAGCAGTCGACGGACAGGGGGGAATGGCTACACCTTC | . | TRBJ1-2 | TRBV6-5 | TRBD1
CASSLLGQRGETQYF | TGTGCCAGCAGCTTGCTCGGACAGCGAGGGGAGACCCAGTACTTC | . | TRBJ2-5 | TRBV7-2 | .
CASSRGDSLGDTQYF | TGTGCCAGCAGCCGCGGGGACAGTCTAGGAGATACGCAGTATTTT | . | TRBJ2-3 | TRBV7-9 | .
CASSFPGRKTYEQYF | TGTGCCAGCAGCTTTCCCGGGAGGAAGACCTACGAGCAGTACTTC | few | TRBJ2-7 | TRBV5-4 | TRBD2
CSVDRGSLRFGNEQFF | TGCAGCGTTGATCGTGGGTCGCTACGGTTCGGGAATGAGCAGTTCTTC | . | TRBJ2-1 | TRBV29-1 | .
CASRQQGVETQYF | TGTGCCAGCAGGCAACAGGGGGTGGAGACCCAGTACTTC | . | TRBJ2-5 | TRBV28 | TRBD1
CASSPRDKYTQYF | TGTGCCAGCAGCCCTCGGGACAAATATACGCAGTATTTT | few | TRBJ2-3 | TRBV9 | .
CASTWRGSEYNEQFF | TGTGCCAGCACTTGGCGGGGGTCCGAATACAATGAGCAGTTCTTC | . | TRBJ2-1 | TRBV5-5 | TRBD2
CASRIAGGSLGEQFF | TGTGCCAGCAGAATAGCGGGAGGCTCCCTAGGGGAGCAGTTCTTC | . | TRBJ2-1 | TRBV6-5 | TRBD2
CASSTGTGRGETQYF | TGTGCCAGCAGCACCGGGACAGGGAGAGGAGAGACCCAGTACTTC | few | TRBJ2-5 | TRBV5-4 | TRBD1